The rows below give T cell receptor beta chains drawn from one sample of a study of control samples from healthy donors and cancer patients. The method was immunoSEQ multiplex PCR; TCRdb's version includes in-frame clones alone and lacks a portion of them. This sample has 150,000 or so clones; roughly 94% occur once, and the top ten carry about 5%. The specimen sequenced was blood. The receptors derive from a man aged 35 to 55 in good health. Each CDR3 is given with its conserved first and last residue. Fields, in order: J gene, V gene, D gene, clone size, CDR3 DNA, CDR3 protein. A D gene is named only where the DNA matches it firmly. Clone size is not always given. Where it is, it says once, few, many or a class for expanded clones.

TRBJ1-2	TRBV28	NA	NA	TGTGCCAGCAGTTTATGGGGGAATGGCTACACCTTC	CASSLWGNGYTF
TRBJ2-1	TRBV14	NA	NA	TGTGCCAGCAGCCGAGACTTGGGTCGTAAGGAGCAGTTCTTC	CASSRDLGRKEQFF
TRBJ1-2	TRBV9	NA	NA	TGTGCCAGCAGCCCCTCCGGGAGGTATGGCTACACCTTC	CASSPSGRYGYTF
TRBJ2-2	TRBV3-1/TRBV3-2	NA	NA	TGTGCCAGCAGCCAAGACACCGGGGAGCTGTTTTTT	CASSQDTGELFF
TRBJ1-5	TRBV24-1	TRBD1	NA	TGTGCCACCAGTGATACTACGGGACAGGGGCATCAGCCCCAGCATTTT	CATSDTTGQGHQPQHF
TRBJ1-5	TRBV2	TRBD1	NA	TGTGCCAGCAGCCGGGACAGGACTAGCAATCAGCCCCAGCATTTT	CASSRDRTSNQPQHF
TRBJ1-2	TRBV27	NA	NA	TGTGCCAGCAGTTTAGAGGGGGGGCGCTTCTATGGCTACACCTTC	CASSLEGGRFYGYTF
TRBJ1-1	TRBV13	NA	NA	TGTGCCAGCAGCTTAGTGGGGACCTACCAAGCTTTCTTT	CASSLVGTYQAFF
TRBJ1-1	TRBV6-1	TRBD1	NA	TGTGCCAGCAGTGAGTTTTTTGGACAGGGGAAAGGCACTGAAGCTTTCTTT	CASSEFFGQGKGTEAFF
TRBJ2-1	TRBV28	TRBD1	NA	TGTGCCAGCAGGGGAGGACAGGGGTTGGGGTTGTGGAATGAGCAGTTCTTC	CASRGGQGLGLWNEQFF
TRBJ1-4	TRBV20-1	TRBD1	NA	TGCAGTGCTATTGACAGGGGCCTAAATGAAAAACTGTTTTTT	CSAIDRGLNEKLFF
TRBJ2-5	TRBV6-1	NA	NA	TGTGCCAGCAGTTCACAGTACCAAGAGACCCAGTACTTC	CASSSQYQETQYF
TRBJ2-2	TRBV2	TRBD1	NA	TGTGCCAGCAGTGAACAGGGGGCGAACACCGGGGAGCTGTTTTTT	CASSEQGANTGELFF
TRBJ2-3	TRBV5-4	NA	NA	TGTGCCTGCCATGGGGACGGAGATACGCAGTATTTT	CACHGDGDTQYF
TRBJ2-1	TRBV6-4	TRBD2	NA	TGTGCCAGCAGTGTTCTCCCACTAGCGGGGGGGAACAATGAGCAGTTCTTC	CASSVLPLAGGNNEQFF
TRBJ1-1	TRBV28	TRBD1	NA	TGTGCCAGCAGTTCCCCTGGGACAGTGAACACTGAAGCTTTCTTT	CASSSPGTVNTEAFF
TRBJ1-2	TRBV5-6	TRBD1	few	TGTGCCAGCAGCTTAGTCGGACAGGACTATGGCTACACCTTC	CASSLVGQDYGYTF
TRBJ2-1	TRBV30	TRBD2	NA	TGTGCCTGGGGGACTAGCGGGGGGGCCCATGAGCAGTTCTTC	CAWGTSGGAHEQFF
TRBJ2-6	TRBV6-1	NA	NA	TGTGCCAGCAGTGAAGGCCGGCCTGGCGCCAACGTCCTGACTTTC	CASSEGRPGANVLTF
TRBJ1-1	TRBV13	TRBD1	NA	TGTGCCAGCAGCCCCGAGGGGGACAGGAACACTGAAGCTTTCTTT	CASSPEGDRNTEAFF
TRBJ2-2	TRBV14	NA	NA	TGTGCCAGCAGCCAAGAGACACTGAACACCGGGGAGCTGTTTTTT	CASSQETLNTGELFF
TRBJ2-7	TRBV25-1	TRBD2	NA	TGTGCCAGCAGTGAACTTGGGGGGGACGAGCAGTACTTC	CASSELGGDEQYF
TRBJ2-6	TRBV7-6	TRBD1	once	TGTGCCAGCAGCTCGAAAGACCGGGACAGATATTTCTCTGGGGCCAACGTCCTGACTTTC	CASSSKDRDRYFSGANVLTF
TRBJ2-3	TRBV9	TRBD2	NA	TGTGCCAGCAGCGTAGGTAATGATGTAGCGGGAGGCACAGATACGCAGTATTTT	CASSVGNDVAGGTDTQYF
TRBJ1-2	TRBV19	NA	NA	TGTGCCAGTAGTTCCACAGGGAAGGGCTACACCTTC	CASSSTGKGYTF
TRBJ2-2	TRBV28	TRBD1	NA	TGTGCCAGCAGCCGGGACAGGGGGAACACCGGGGAGCTGTTTTTT	CASSRDRGNTGELFF
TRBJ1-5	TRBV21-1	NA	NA	TGTGCCAGCAGCTTTCGGGACAGGGGGCGCATCATCGGCAATCAGCCCCAGCATTTT	CASSFRDRGRIIGNQPQHF
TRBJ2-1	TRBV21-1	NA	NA	TGTGCCAGCAGCAAACTAGCGGGGGGCTACAATGAGCAGTTCTTC	CASSKLAGGYNEQFF
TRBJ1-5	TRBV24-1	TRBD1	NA	TGTGCCGCGCAGGGGGCGTGGAATCAGCCCCAGCATTTT	CAAQGAWNQPQHF
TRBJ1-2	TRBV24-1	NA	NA	TGTGCCACCAGGGGCCATGGCTACACCTTC	CATRGHGYTF
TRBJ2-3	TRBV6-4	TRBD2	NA	TGTGCCAGCAGTAGACTAGCGGGGGACACAGATACGCAGTATTTT	CASSRLAGDTDTQYF
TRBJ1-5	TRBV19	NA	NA	TGTGCCAGTACCATACACGGGGACCAGGCCCAGCATTTT	CASTIHGDQAQHF
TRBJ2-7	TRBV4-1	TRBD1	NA	TGCGCCAGCAGCCAAGCCGGAGACAGGGGGCTGACCTACGAGCAGTACTTC	CASSQAGDRGLTYEQYF
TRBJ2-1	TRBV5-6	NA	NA	TGTGCCAGCAGCTCTGATACTCCGGGGCCGGTCGGGCAGTTCTTC	CASSSDTPGPVGQFF
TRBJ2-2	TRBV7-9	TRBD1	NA	TGTGCCAGCAGCTTATACAGGGGGAACACCGGGGAGCTGTTTTTT	CASSLYRGNTGELFF
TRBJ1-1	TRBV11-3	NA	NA	TGTGCCAGCAGCCCTAAAGGGGGCACTGAAGCTTTCTTT	CASSPKGGTEAFF
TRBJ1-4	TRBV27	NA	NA	TGTGCCAGCAGTTTGGGGCCCTTGGGTGAAAAACTGTTTTTT	CASSLGPLGEKLFF
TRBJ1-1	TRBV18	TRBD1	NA	TGTGCCAGCTCACCACCGGCCGGGACAGTGAACACTGAAGCTTTCTTT	CASSPPAGTVNTEAFF
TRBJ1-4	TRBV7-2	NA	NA	TGTGCCAGCAGGTCCCAAGAAAAACTGTTTTTT	CASRSQEKLFF
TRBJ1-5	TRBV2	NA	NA	TGTGCCAGCAGTGGGACAGACACCATTTTATTGAGCAATCAGCCCCAGCATTTT	CASSGTDTILLSNQPQHF
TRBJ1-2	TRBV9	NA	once	TGTGCCAGCAGCGTTGATGGGTTGGGTGGCTACACCTTC	CASSVDGLGGYTF
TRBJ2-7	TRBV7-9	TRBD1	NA	TGTGCCAGCGGCCGGGACAGAGTCTACGAGCAGTACTTC	CASGRDRVYEQYF
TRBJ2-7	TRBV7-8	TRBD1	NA	TGTGCCAGCAGCTTCGAAGGACAGGGTGGCCACGAGCAGTACTTC	CASSFEGQGGHEQYF
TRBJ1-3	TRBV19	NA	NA	TGTGCCAGCGGGTGGACTGGAAACACCATATATTTT	CASGWTGNTIYF
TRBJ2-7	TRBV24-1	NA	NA	TGTGCCACCAGTGATTTGGCAGGGGTCGAGCAGTACTTC	CATSDLAGVEQYF
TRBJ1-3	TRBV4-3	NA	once	TGCGCCAGCAGCCAGGGAAGCCCATTCTCTGGAAACACCATATATTTT	CASSQGSPFSGNTIYF
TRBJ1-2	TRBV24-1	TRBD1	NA	TGTGCCACCAGTGCCGAACCGGACAGGCGGTATGGCTACACCTTC	CATSAEPDRRYGYTF
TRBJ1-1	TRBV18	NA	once	TGTGCCAGCTCACTCGACAAGTCGGTCACTGAAGCTTTCTTT	CASSLDKSVTEAFF
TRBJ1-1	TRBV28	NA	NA	TGTGCCAGCAGTGCCTACCCGGGAGTGGAAACTGAAGCTTTCTTT	CASSAYPGVETEAFF
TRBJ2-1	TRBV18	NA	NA	TGTGCCAGCTCACGAGGTCGATCGCCCAATGAGCAGTTCTTC	CASSRGRSPNEQFF
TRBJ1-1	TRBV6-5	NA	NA	TGTGCCAGCACCCAGAGGGGCCCGAACACTGAAGCTTTCTTT	CASTQRGPNTEAFF